These T cell receptor beta chains were read from a single sample in a study of T cells in localized non-small cell lung cancer. Assay: immunoSEQ multiplex PCR; the TCRdb copy retains only in-frame clones and omits some. The sample records tens of thousands of clones, roughly 90% being singletons. This specimen consisted of peripheral blood, obtained before any cancer treatment. The receptors here all came from a male donor aged 60 or older with stage III squamous cell lung carcinoma. CDR3s include the opening cysteine and the closing phenylalanine or tryptophan. Fields, in order: D gene, V gene, clone size, J gene, CDR3 protein, CDR3 DNA. A D gene is named only where the DNA matches it firmly. Expanded clones are given a class, and other clones once, few, many or no size at all.

D gene: .; V gene: TRBV5-1; clone size: .; J gene: TRBJ2-3; CDR3 protein: CASSLVRSSTDTQYF; CDR3 DNA: TGCGCCAGCAGCTTGGTGCGGTCCAGCACAGATACGCAGTATTTT
D gene: TRBD2; V gene: TRBV28; clone size: .; J gene: TRBJ2-5; CDR3 protein: CASSLSSGVRGETQYF; CDR3 DNA: TGTGCCAGCAGTTTATCTAGCGGGGTAAGGGGAGAGACCCAGTACTTC
D gene: .; V gene: TRBV6-5; clone size: .; J gene: TRBJ2-5; CDR3 protein: CASAQGQATQYF; CDR3 DNA: TGTGCCAGCGCTCAAGGTCAAGCGACCCAGTACTTC
D gene: TRBD1; V gene: TRBV7-9; clone size: .; J gene: TRBJ1-1; CDR3 protein: CASSLDRGGGAFF; CDR3 DNA: TGTGCCAGCAGCTTGGACAGGGGGGGTGGCGCTTTCTTT
D gene: TRBD2; V gene: TRBV6-1; clone size: .; J gene: TRBJ2-2; CDR3 protein: CASRPGTSTTGELFF; CDR3 DNA: TGTGCCAGCAGACCCGGGACTAGTACCACCGGGGAGCTGTTTTTT
D gene: .; V gene: TRBV7-8; clone size: .; J gene: TRBJ2-1; CDR3 protein: CASSLDGLGVADRRGNEQFF; CDR3 DNA: TGTGCCAGCAGCTTAGATGGGCTAGGTGTAGCGGACCGGAGGGGGAATGAGCAGTTCTTC
D gene: .; V gene: TRBV7-9; clone size: .; J gene: TRBJ2-5; CDR3 protein: CASLRGGGETQYF; CDR3 DNA: TGTGCCAGCCTCAGGGGGGGCGGAGAGACCCAGTACTTC
D gene: .; V gene: TRBV2; clone size: .; J gene: TRBJ1-3; CDR3 protein: CASSVRPPWRNTIYF; CDR3 DNA: TGTGCCAGCAGTGTTAGGCCACCCTGGCGGAACACCATATATTTT
D gene: .; V gene: TRBV25-1; clone size: few; J gene: TRBJ1-1; CDR3 protein: CAPEQGEAFF; CDR3 DNA: TGTGCCCCCGAGCAGGGAGAAGCTTTCTTT
D gene: .; V gene: TRBV5-4; clone size: .; J gene: TRBJ2-1; CDR3 protein: CASSFSRSEQFF; CDR3 DNA: TGTGCCAGCAGTTTCTCACGCTCTGAGCAGTTCTTC
D gene: TRBD2; V gene: TRBV27; clone size: .; J gene: TRBJ2-1; CDR3 protein: CASNPLAGDNYNEQFF; CDR3 DNA: TGTGCCAGCAACCCACTAGCGGGAGATAACTACAATGAGCAGTTCTTC
D gene: .; V gene: TRBV4-1; clone size: once; J gene: TRBJ1-2; CDR3 protein: CASSQEIETVYGYTF; CDR3 DNA: TGCGCCAGCAGCCAAGAAATTGAGACAGTTTATGGCTACACCTTC
D gene: .; V gene: TRBV19; clone size: .; J gene: TRBJ1-1; CDR3 protein: CASSIKGPPNTEAFF; CDR3 DNA: TGTGCCAGTAGTATAAAGGGACCGCCGAACACTGAAGCTTTCTTT
D gene: TRBD2; V gene: TRBV4-3; clone size: few; J gene: TRBJ2-3; CDR3 protein: CASSQGTRGSDTQYF; CDR3 DNA: TGCGCCAGCAGCCAAGGGACGCGGGGGTCAGATACGCAGTATTTT
D gene: .; V gene: TRBV2; clone size: .; J gene: TRBJ1-1; CDR3 protein: CASSPLGPAGTEAFF; CDR3 DNA: TGTGCCAGCAGTCCTTTAGGACCCGCGGGGACTGAAGCTTTCTTT
D gene: TRBD1; V gene: TRBV7-9; clone size: .; J gene: TRBJ2-7; CDR3 protein: CASSLDRDRSSYEQYF; CDR3 DNA: TGTGCCAGCAGCTTAGACCGGGACAGGAGCTCCTACGAGCAGTACTTC
D gene: .; V gene: TRBV7-9; clone size: .; J gene: TRBJ2-7; CDR3 protein: CASSITGDSEQYF; CDR3 DNA: TGTGCCAGCAGCATAACAGGTGATTCCGAGCAGTACTTC
D gene: .; V gene: TRBV28; clone size: once; J gene: TRBJ2-1; CDR3 protein: CASSPGGSYNEQFF; CDR3 DNA: TGTGCCAGCAGCCCCGGTGGGTCCTACAATGAGCAGTTCTTC
D gene: TRBD1; V gene: TRBV9; clone size: medium-sized; J gene: TRBJ2-1; CDR3 protein: CASSLLQGTDEQFF; CDR3 DNA: TGTGCCAGCAGCTTACTACAGGGGACCGATGAGCAGTTCTTC
D gene: .; V gene: TRBV4-2; clone size: .; J gene: TRBJ2-6; CDR3 protein: CASSQATTLANVLTF; CDR3 DNA: TGTGCCAGCAGCCAAGCAACGACTCTGGCCAACGTCCTGACTTTC
D gene: .; V gene: TRBV7-9; clone size: once; J gene: TRBJ2-3; CDR3 protein: CASSLEGRITDTQYF; CDR3 DNA: TGTGCCAGCAGCTTAGAGGGAAGGATCACAGATACGCAGTATTTT
D gene: .; V gene: TRBV5-6; clone size: .; J gene: TRBJ2-7; CDR3 protein: CASSPKGGVMYEQYF; CDR3 DNA: TGTGCCAGCAGCCCCAAGGGGGGGGTCATGTACGAGCAGTACTTC
D gene: TRBD2; V gene: TRBV7-6; clone size: .; J gene: TRBJ2-7; CDR3 protein: CASSISGGPSYEQYF; CDR3 DNA: TGTGCCAGCAGCATAAGCGGGGGTCCCTCCTACGAGCAGTACTTC